These T cell receptor beta chains were read from a single sample in a study of response to subunit inactivated influenza vaccine. TCRdb passed the RT-PCR reads through MiXCR, listing each CDR3 protein once. Among 750,000 to 850,000 distinct CDR3 sequences listed, around 20% were seen once. This material consisted of PBMCs from blood, taken 5 days after vaccination. Receptor source: a man aged 50-60 years who received an inactivated influenza vaccine. Both conserved end residues are part of each CDR3. A D gene is named only where the DNA matches it firmly. Clone size, where shown, is once, few, many, or a class for clones that have expanded.

J gene: TRBJ2-7
clone size: NA
V gene: TRBV7-8
D gene: TRBD2
CDR3 length: 16
CDR3 protein: CASRGFLGRGVYEQYF
CDR3 DNA: TGTGCCAGCAGAGGGTTTCTTGGGCGGGGGGTCTACGAGCAGTACTTC

J gene: TRBJ2-1
clone size: NA
V gene: TRBV3-1
D gene: NA
CDR3 length: 13
CDR3 protein: CASSQGLPEEQFF
CDR3 DNA: TGTGCCAGCAGCCAAGGGTTGCCGGAGGAGCAGTTCTTC

J gene: TRBJ1-5
clone size: few
V gene: TRBV4-1
D gene: NA
CDR3 length: 13
CDR3 protein: CASSPASGQPQHF
CDR3 DNA: TGCGCCAGCAGCCCGGCTTCGGGTCAGCCCCAGCATTTT

J gene: TRBJ2-1
clone size: few
V gene: TRBV7-8
D gene: TRBD1
CDR3 length: 16
CDR3 protein: CASSHTRQGPYNEQFF
CDR3 DNA: TGTGCCAGCAGCCATACTAGACAGGGACCTTACAATGAGCAGTTCTTC

J gene: TRBJ2-3
clone size: NA
V gene: TRBV5-1
D gene: NA
CDR3 length: 16
CDR3 protein: CASMPFRDVGTDTQYF
CDR3 DNA: TGCGCCAGCATGCCTTTCAGGGACGTGGGCACAGATACGCAGTATTTT

J gene: TRBJ2-2
clone size: NA
V gene: TRBV5-1
D gene: TRBD2
CDR3 length: 16
CDR3 protein: CASSRGTSATTGELFF
CDR3 DNA: TGCGCCAGCAGCCGCGGGACTAGCGCCACGACCGGGGAGCTGTTTTTT

J gene: TRBJ2-3
clone size: NA
V gene: TRBV4-3
D gene: TRBD2
CDR3 length: 15
CDR3 protein: CASSQGISGGNTQYF
CDR3 DNA: TGCGCCAGCAGCCAAGGTATTAGCGGGGGAAATACGCAGTATTTT

J gene: TRBJ2-7
clone size: NA
V gene: TRBV6-2/TRBV6-3
D gene: NA
CDR3 length: 13
CDR3 protein: CASTDGTPYEQYF
CDR3 DNA: TGTGCCAGCACCGACGGTACACCATACGAGCAGTACTTC

J gene: TRBJ2-7
clone size: few
V gene: TRBV5-1
D gene: TRBD2
CDR3 length: 13
CDR3 protein: CASSTGLAYEQYF
CDR3 DNA: TGCGCCAGCAGCACCGGACTAGCGTACGAGCAGTACTTC

J gene: TRBJ2-1
clone size: NA
V gene: TRBV20-1
D gene: TRBD2
CDR3 length: 15
CDR3 protein: CSAPQIAGQLNEQFF
CDR3 DNA: TGCAGTGCACCACAGATAGCGGGACAACTCAATGAGCAGTTCTTC

J gene: TRBJ2-7
clone size: many
V gene: TRBV20-1
D gene: TRBD1
CDR3 length: 14
CDR3 protein: CSASRQGLPYEQYF
CDR3 DNA: TGCAGTGCTAGCCGACAGGGGCTTCCCTACGAGCAGTACTTC

J gene: TRBJ1-2
clone size: few
V gene: TRBV20-1
D gene: NA
CDR3 length: 11
CDR3 protein: CSAASQGGYTF
CDR3 DNA: TGCAGTGCTGCTAGTCAGGGGGGCTACACCTTC

J gene: TRBJ1-6
clone size: NA
V gene: TRBV2
D gene: NA
CDR3 length: 14
CDR3 protein: CASSGSGFRSPLHF
CDR3 DNA: TGTGCCAGCAGTGGAAGTGGGTTTAGGTCACCCCTCCACTTT

J gene: TRBJ2-3
clone size: NA
V gene: TRBV7-2
D gene: TRBD1
CDR3 length: 15
CDR3 protein: CASSWGQGNTDTQYF
CDR3 DNA: TGTGCCAGCAGCTGGGGACAGGGAAACACAGATACGCAGTATTTT

J gene: TRBJ2-7
clone size: few
V gene: TRBV7-2
D gene: TRBD2
CDR3 length: 15
CDR3 protein: CASSPTSGATYEQYF
CDR3 DNA: TGTGCCAGCAGCCCTACTAGCGGGGCCACCTACGAGCAGTACTTC

J gene: TRBJ2-5
clone size: NA
V gene: TRBV20-1
D gene: TRBD2
CDR3 length: 16
CDR3 protein: CSTYSFTSGSEETQYF
CDR3 DNA: TGCAGTACTTACAGCTTCACTAGCGGGAGCGAAGAGACCCAGTACTTC

J gene: TRBJ1-6
clone size: NA
V gene: TRBV7-8
D gene: TRBD1
CDR3 length: 15
CDR3 protein: CASSLVQGGNSPLHF
CDR3 DNA: TGTGCCAGCAGCTTAGTTCAGGGGGGGAATTCACCCCTCCACTTT

J gene: TRBJ2-2
clone size: many
V gene: TRBV12-3/TRBV12-4
D gene: NA
CDR3 length: 12
CDR3 protein: CASSPPFGELFF
CDR3 DNA: TGTGCCAGCAGTCCCCCCTTCGGGGAGCTGTTTTTT

J gene: TRBJ2-7
clone size: few
V gene: TRBV28
D gene: TRBD2
CDR3 length: 17
CDR3 protein: CASSSYTSGRQVYEQYF
CDR3 DNA: TGTGCCAGCAGTTCCTATACTAGCGGGAGACAGGTATACGAGCAGTACTTC

J gene: TRBJ2-1
clone size: NA
V gene: TRBV6-2/TRBV6-3
D gene: TRBD2
CDR3 length: 12
CDR3 protein: CASRLAGNEQFF
CDR3 DNA: TGTGCCAGCAGACTAGCGGGGAATGAGCAGTTCTTC

J gene: TRBJ2-7
clone size: few
V gene: TRBV4-3
D gene: NA
CDR3 length: 16
CDR3 protein: CASSQDLKGGSYEQYF
CDR3 DNA: TGCGCCAGCAGCCAAGATTTGAAAGGAGGCTCCTACGAGCAGTACTTC

J gene: TRBJ2-1
clone size: few
V gene: TRBV5-5
D gene: NA
CDR3 length: 14
CDR3 protein: CASIKTGFGNEQFF
CDR3 DNA: TGTGCCAGCATTAAAACAGGGTTCGGCAATGAGCAGTTCTTC

J gene: TRBJ2-1
clone size: NA
V gene: TRBV6-1
D gene: NA
CDR3 length: 13
CDR3 protein: CASSPTRTYEQFF
CDR3 DNA: TGTGCCAGCAGCCCGACTAGGACGTATGAGCAGTTCTTC

J gene: TRBJ1-4
clone size: NA
V gene: TRBV20-1
D gene: TRBD1
CDR3 length: 15
CDR3 protein: CSARVTGTGNEKLFF
CDR3 DNA: TGCAGTGCTAGAGTTACCGGGACAGGGAATGAAAAACTGTTTTTT

J gene: TRBJ2-1
clone size: NA
V gene: TRBV18
D gene: TRBD1
CDR3 length: 16
CDR3 protein: CASSPIRGQGYNEQFF
CDR3 DNA: TGTGCCAGCTCACCAATTAGGGGACAGGGTTACAATGAGCAGTTCTTC

J gene: TRBJ2-1
clone size: NA
V gene: TRBV20-1
D gene: TRBD2
CDR3 length: 16
CDR3 protein: CSARFLLAAHYNEQFF
CDR3 DNA: TGCAGTGCTCGATTCCTGCTAGCGGCCCATTACAATGAGCAGTTCTTC

J gene: TRBJ1-2
clone size: NA
V gene: TRBV20-1
D gene: TRBD1
CDR3 length: 12
CDR3 protein: CSASGTVYGYTF
CDR3 DNA: TGCAGTGCTTCCGGGACAGTCTATGGCTACACCTTC

J gene: TRBJ2-7
clone size: few
V gene: TRBV6-1
D gene: TRBD2
CDR3 length: 15
CDR3 protein: CASSELAGTSYEQYF
CDR3 DNA: TGTGCCAGCAGTGAACTAGCGGGGACCTCCTACGAGCAGTACTTC

J gene: TRBJ2-7
clone size: NA
V gene: TRBV27
D gene: NA
CDR3 length: 14
CDR3 protein: CASSLLGSEYEQYF
CDR3 DNA: TGTGCCAGCAGTTTATTGGGTAGCGAGTACGAGCAGTACTTC

J gene: TRBJ2-3
clone size: NA
V gene: TRBV7-3
D gene: NA
CDR3 length: 19
CDR3 protein: CASSPMGGSSHRGSDTQYF
CDR3 DNA: TGTGCCAGCAGCCCGATGGGTGGGAGTTCACACCGGGGGTCAGATACGCAGTATTTT

J gene: TRBJ2-3
clone size: NA
V gene: TRBV19
D gene: NA
CDR3 length: 14
CDR3 protein: CASMPGGTRNTQYF
CDR3 DNA: TGTGCCAGTATGCCCGGGGGTACGAGGAATACGCAGTATTTT

J gene: TRBJ2-2
clone size: NA
V gene: TRBV11-3
D gene: NA
CDR3 length: 17
CDR3 protein: CASSLVYDTAGSGELFF
CDR3 DNA: TGTGCCAGCAGCTTAGTCTACGACACGGCGGGATCCGGGGAGCTGTTTTTT

J gene: TRBJ1-1
clone size: many
V gene: TRBV7-2
D gene: NA
CDR3 length: 15
CDR3 protein: CASSLVGLRNTEAFF
CDR3 DNA: TGTGCCAGCAGCTTAGTTGGCCTCAGGAACACTGAAGCTTTCTTT

J gene: TRBJ2-5
clone size: few
V gene: TRBV21-1
D gene: NA
CDR3 length: 16
CDR3 protein: CASSKSRGLAGETQYF
CDR3 DNA: TGTGCCAGCAGCAAAAGTCGAGGACTAGCTGGGGAGACCCAGTACTTC

J gene: TRBJ2-2
clone size: NA
V gene: TRBV28
D gene: NA
CDR3 length: 15
CDR3 protein: CASSLWAGSTGELFF
CDR3 DNA: TGTGCCAGCAGTTTATGGGCGGGGAGCACCGGGGAGCTGTTTTTT

J gene: TRBJ2-5
clone size: NA
V gene: TRBV7-2
D gene: NA
CDR3 length: 13
CDR3 protein: CASSQFPQETQYF
CDR3 DNA: TGTGCCAGCAGCCAGTTCCCCCAAGAGACCCAGTACTTC

J gene: TRBJ1-1
clone size: many
V gene: TRBV12-3/TRBV12-4
D gene: NA
CDR3 length: 18
CDR3 protein: CASSLGTAIARDVAEAFF
CDR3 DNA: TGTGCCAGCAGTTTAGGGACAGCAATTGCCCGGGATGTGGCTGAAGCTTTCTTT

J gene: TRBJ2-3
clone size: few
V gene: TRBV20-1
D gene: NA
CDR3 length: 14
CDR3 protein: CSARVVRYTDTQYF
CDR3 DNA: TGCAGTGCTAGAGTGGTGCGGTACACAGATACGCAGTATTTT

J gene: TRBJ2-3
clone size: few
V gene: TRBV20-1
D gene: TRBD2
CDR3 length: 17
CDR3 protein: CSARDVTSGSGLDTQYF
CDR3 DNA: TGCAGTGCTAGAGATGTGACTAGCGGGAGTGGTTTAGATACGCAGTATTTT

J gene: TRBJ2-1
clone size: many
V gene: TRBV14
D gene: NA
CDR3 length: 14
CDR3 protein: CASSEGVIYNEQFF
CDR3 DNA: TGTGCCAGCAGCGAGGGGGTGATCTACAATGAGCAGTTCTTC

J gene: TRBJ2-2
clone size: few
V gene: TRBV15
D gene: NA
CDR3 length: 16
CDR3 protein: CATSIVAEPYTGELFF
CDR3 DNA: TGTGCCACCAGCATTGTAGCCGAGCCTTACACCGGGGAGCTGTTTTTT

J gene: TRBJ2-7
clone size: few
V gene: TRBV5-1
D gene: NA
CDR3 length: 16
CDR3 protein: CASSSSNQGGYYEQYF
CDR3 DNA: TGCGCCAGCAGCTCCTCGAATCAGGGAGGTTACTACGAGCAGTACTTC

J gene: TRBJ2-2
clone size: NA
V gene: TRBV4-2
D gene: NA
CDR3 length: 16
CDR3 protein: CASSQTGTGRPGELFF
CDR3 DNA: TGTGCCAGCAGCCAAACCGGGACCGGGCGTCCCGGGGAGCTGTTTTTT

J gene: TRBJ2-7
clone size: NA
V gene: TRBV5-1
D gene: NA
CDR3 length: 12
CDR3 protein: CASSHSLAARNF
CDR3 DNA: TGCGCCAGCAGCCACTCTCTAGCAGCTCGGAACTTC

J gene: TRBJ2-5
clone size: NA
V gene: TRBV20-1
D gene: NA
CDR3 length: 14
CDR3 protein: CSASRRDFQETQYF
CDR3 DNA: TGCAGTGCTAGTCGACGGGACTTCCAAGAGACCCAGTACTTC

J gene: TRBJ1-2
clone size: NA
V gene: TRBV5-6
D gene: NA
CDR3 length: 15
CDR3 protein: CASSLVWPDSSGYTF
CDR3 DNA: TGTGCCAGCAGCTTGGTTTGGCCGGACAGTAGTGGCTACACCTTC

J gene: TRBJ2-7
clone size: few
V gene: TRBV29-1
D gene: NA
CDR3 length: 13
CDR3 protein: CSVEHLGSYEQYF
CDR3 DNA: TGCAGCGTTGAACATCTAGGGTCCTACGAGCAGTACTTC

J gene: TRBJ1-5
clone size: NA
V gene: TRBV12-3/TRBV12-4
D gene: NA
CDR3 length: 12
CDR3 protein: CASSSASTNQHF
CDR3 DNA: TGTGCCAGCAGTTCCGCTTCGACAAACCAGCATTTT